These 20 T cell receptor beta chains were all obtained from the same sample, sequenced in a study of cytomegalovirus exposure and HLA in healthy donors. PCR primers comprised 60 Vbeta and 13 Jbeta primers. Libraries were prepared by immunoSEQ multiplex PCR; TCRdb keeps only in-frame clonotypes and omits some of them. The sample includes 150,000 to 200,000 clones, 77% of them seen just once. The specimen sequenced was PBMCs. The receptors here all came from a woman aged 55-70 years in good health and CMV-seropositive.

This clone was picked up one time. The chain carries TRBV28 and TRBJ1-1; 9 positions agree with TRBD1. Trimming removed 5 bases from V and 11 bases from J; junction bases left unmatched: 9. This CDR3 is 13 amino acids long. Germline V gene lookup returns CDR1 MDHEN and CDR2 SYDVKM. DNA for the CDR3: TGTGCCAGCAGTATCGATGACAGGGGGACGGCTTTCTTT. Protein: CASSIDDRGTAFF.

The rearrangement joins TRBV4-1 to TRBJ2-3; tentative D call: TRBD2 (6 bases). This CDR3 has 15 residues. Germline V gene sequence: CDR1 MGHRA, CDR2 YSYEKL. V was clipped by 4 bases and J by 5 bases, with 16 bases between them. CDR3 sequence reads: CASSPLAVVEDTQYF. CDR3 in DNA: TGCGCCAGCAGCCCACTAGCCGTGGTGGAAGATACGCAGTATTTT.

This clone was seen a handful of times. The rearrangement uses TRBV19 and TRBJ1-3, with 9 bases fitting TRBD1. The CDR3 sequence is 13 residues long. Germline V gene data show CDR1 as LNHDA and CDR2 as SQIVND (reference sequence). The V gene end was trimmed by 4 bases and the J gene end by 16 bases; junction bases not matched to a gene: 11. CDR3 residues: CASSTDGQGQFYF. CDR3 coding DNA: TGTGCCAGTAGTACCGACGGACAGGGGCAGTTTTATTTT.

This clone was seen just once. The chain is built from TRBV19 and TRBJ2-2, with TRBD1 as a possible D gene (5 bases). V lost 2 bases, J lost 4 bases, and 11 bases lay in between. The germline gives CDR1 LNHDA, CDR2 SQIVND (reference sequence). CDR3 size: 15 residues. Here the CDR3 reads CASSIRDRSTGELFF. The CDR3 DNA is TGTGCCAGTAGTATACGCGACAGATCCACCGGGGAGCTGTTTTTT.

The chain uses TRBV9 and TRBJ2-5; TRBD2 aligns across 15 bases. Germline V lookup: CDR1 SGDLS, CDR2 YYNGEE. Trimming at V came to 4 bases and at J to 5 bases, leaving 3 bases not matched to a gene. The CDR3 runs to 15 residues. CDR3 in DNA: TGTGCCAGCAGCACTGGGACTAGCGGGAGGGAGACCCAGTACTTC. Translation: CASSTGTSGRETQYF.

The J gene is TRBJ2-5, the V gene TRBV2, with 15 bases that match TRBD2. The CDR3 has 14 amino acids. V lost 8 bases, J lost 7 bases, and 5 bases stayed unmatched. Germline V gene data show CDR1 as SNHLY and CDR2 as FYNNEI. CDR3 residues: CASGLAGGPGTQYF. The DNA for the CDR3 is TGTGCCAGCGGACTAGCGGGAGGGCCGGGGACCCAGTACTTC. The variable domain in full, completed from reference TRBV2 and TRBJ2-5, reads EPEVTQTPSHQVTQMGQEVILRCVPISNHLYFYWYRQILGQKVEFLVSFYNNEISEKSEIFDDQFSVERPDGSNFTLKIRSTKLEDSAMYFCASGLAGGPGTQYFGPGTRLLVL.

The V and J genes are TRBV28 and TRBJ2-7; 9 bases align to TRBD1. CDR1 is MDHEN and CDR2 is SYDVKM in the germline V gene. The CDR3 is 16 amino acids. J was trimmed by 1 base and V by 6 bases; bases with no gene match: 10. CDR3 in amino acids: CASRDYRGRGSYEQYF. The CDR3 coding sequence is TGTGCCAGCAGGGACTACAGGGGGCGCGGGTCCTACGAGCAGTACTTC. Drawing the rest from reference TRBV28 and TRBJ2-7, the complete variable domain is DVKVTQSSRYLVKRTGEKVFLECVQDMDHENMFWYRQDPGLGLRLIYFSYDVKMKEKGDIPEGYSVSREKKERFSLILESASTNQTSMYLCASRDYRGRGSYEQYFGPGTRLTVT.

The V gene is TRBV6-1, the J gene TRBJ1-1; the D is unclear. Germline CDR1 and CDR2: MNHNS and SASEGT. The CDR3 covers 14 residues. Between the trimmed V and J ends, which lost 1 base and 0 bases, there was a span of 6 bases. The CDR3 here is CASSEGGVNTEAFF. The CDR3 nucleotides are TGTGCCAGCAGTGAAGGGGGAGTGAACACTGAAGCTTTCTTT.

The chain is built from TRBV6-4 and TRBJ1-1; the match to TRBD1 covers 8 bases. The CDR3 runs to 16 residues. Looked up from germline, CDR1 is MRHNA and CDR2 is SNTAGT. With 3 bases clipped from V and 4 bases from J, the junction kept 10 bases outside the gene matches. The CDR3 DNA sequence: TGTGCCAGCAGTGATGCTCTTCGGACAGGGAGCACTGAAGCTTTCTTT. Its protein is CASSDALRTGSTEAFF.

The chain employs TRBV6-5 and TRBJ2-5; 7 bases are shared with TRBD1. Germline V CDR1 and CDR2: MNHEY, SVGAGI. V shed 4 bases, J shed 5 bases, and the junction held 10 bases outside the gene matches. The length of the CDR3 is 15 residues. CDR3 nucleotide sequence: TGTGCCAGCAGTTTCAAGACAGGGATCGGGGAGACCCAGTACTTC. This sequence encodes CASSFKTGIGETQYF.

The V gene is TRBV6-1, the J gene TRBJ1-5; 10 nucleotides agree with TRBD1. CDR3 length equals 13 residues. Unmatched junction bases numbered 5, after V lost 10 bases and J lost 5 bases. The germline gives CDR1 MNHNS, CDR2 SASEGT. The CDR3 here is CANGDRGDQPQHF. As DNA, the CDR3 is TGTGCCAACGGGGACAGGGGAGATCAGCCCCAGCATTTT.

This chain uses TRBV9 with TRBJ1-1, with a tentative D call TRBD1 (5 bases). The V and J ends lost 0 bases and 2 bases respectively, with 8 bases between them. This CDR3 has 14 amino acids. CDR1 SGDLS and CDR2 YYNGEE come from the germline V gene. CDR3 loop: CASSVGGINTEAFF. The CDR3 DNA follows: TGTGCCAGCAGCGTAGGGGGCATTAACACTGAAGCTTTCTTT.

Only a few counts were recorded for this clone. The gene calls are TRBV7-2 and TRBJ2-3; D may be TRBD1 (6 bases). CDR1 and CDR2 from the germline V gene are SGHTA and FQGNSA. The CDR3 loop spans 13 amino acids. Trimming took off 4 bases at V and 4 bases at J, with 9 bases between the two ends. The CDR3 DNA reads TGTGCCAGCAGCTACTACAGGGCAGATACGCAGTATTTT. Translated, it gives CASSYYRADTQYF. Full variable domain (remainder filled in from reference TRBV7-2 and TRBJ2-3): GAGVSQSPSNKVTEKGKDVELRCDPISGHTALYWYRQSLGQGLEFLIYFQGNSAPDKSGLPSDRFSAERTGGSVSTLTIQRTQQEDSAVYLCASSYYRADTQYFGPGTRLTVL.

The rearrangement uses TRBV4-1 and TRBJ2-1, with a weak D call TRBD1 (6 bases). Trimming removed 1 base from V and 8 bases from J, with 12 bases in between. This CDR3 spans 14 amino acids. The V gene's germline CDR1 is MGHRA and CDR2 YSYEKL. Written as DNA, the CDR3 is TGCGCCAGCAGCCAAGCGTTAAACAGGGATGAGCAGTTCTTC. Amino acids: CASSQALNRDEQFF.

The genes are TRBV30 and TRBJ2-1; 10 nucleotides agree with TRBD2. CDR1 is GTSNPN, CDR2 SVGIG, per germline (reference sequence). The trim removed 0 bases at V and 12 bases at J, leaving 11 bases unmatched. The CDR3 has 15 amino acids. The DNA of the CDR3 is TGTGCCTGGAGTGTTGCTAGCGGGGGACGGGTGGGGCAGTTCTTC. Its protein product is CAWSVASGGRVGQFF.

This clone was counted a few times. The chain links TRBV4-3 to TRBJ2-3, with TRBD2 matching 9 bases. The germline V gene has CDR1 LGHNA and CDR2 YSLEER. The CDR3 runs 12 residues. The J segment lost 8 bases and the V segment lost 6 bases, leaving 3 bases of the junction unmatched. The CDR3 spells CASRHSGGTQYF. The CDR3 region has the DNA TGCGCCAGCAGACATAGCGGGGGTACGCAGTATTTT.

Notes on this clone: One end of the junction varies from germline; a read error may be responsible. V is TRBV30 and J is TRBJ2-5, with 11 bases identical to TRBD2. Germline CDR1 is GTSNPN and CDR2 is SVGIG (reference sequence). The CDR3 is 13 residues long. CDR3: CAWSGGSGGAPDF. The CDR3 DNA reads TGTGCCTGGAGTGGGGGTAGCGGGGGGGCCCCAGACTTC. The variable domain in full, completed from reference TRBV30 and TRBJ2-5, reads SQTIHQWPATLVQPVGSPLSLECTVEGTSNPNLYWYRQAAGRGLQLLFYSVGIGQISSEVPQNLSASRPQDRQFILSSKKLLLSDSGFYLCAWSGGSGGAPDFGPGTRLLVL.

V and J are TRBV14 and TRBJ2-7; the D gene is possibly TRBD2 (5 bases). CDR1 and CDR2 (germline): SGHDN, FVKESK. V lost 1 base to trimming and J lost 4 bases, with 14 bases between them. The CDR3 runs 15 residues. The CDR3 here is CASSQAAGIQYEQYF. The CDR3 nucleotides are TGTGCCAGCAGCCAAGCCGCGGGCATACAGTACGAGCAGTACTTC.

As regards this clone: Mismatch with germline at one junction end may stem from a read error. The genes are TRBV7-2 and TRBJ2-6; 7 bases are shared with TRBD1. This CDR3 has 16 amino acids. The germline V gene encodes CDR1 SGHTA and CDR2 FQGNSA. The CDR3 sequence: CASSSNRGTGANGLTF. The CDR3 DNA is TGTGCCAGCAGCTCGAACAGGGGAACTGGGGCCAACGGCCTGACTTTC. Combining the CDR3 with reference TRBV7-2 and TRBJ2-6 gives the whole variable domain GAGVSQSPSNKVTEKGKDVELRCDPISGHTALYWYRQSLGQGLEFLIYFQGNSAPDKSGLPSDRFSAERTGGSVSTLTIQRTQQEDSAVYLCASSSNRGTGANGLTFGAGSRLTVL.

V usage is TRBV29-1 and J usage is TRBJ1-2, with 8 bases aligning to TRBD1. The CDR3 sequence is 13 residues long. The ends lost 5 bases at V and 8 bases at J; junction bases unmatched: 10. The V gene's germline CDR1 is SQVTM and CDR2 ANQGSEA. DNA for the CDR3: TGCAGCGTTTTGGACAGGGAATTGTCGGGCTACACCTTC. Translating it yields CSVLDRELSGYTF.